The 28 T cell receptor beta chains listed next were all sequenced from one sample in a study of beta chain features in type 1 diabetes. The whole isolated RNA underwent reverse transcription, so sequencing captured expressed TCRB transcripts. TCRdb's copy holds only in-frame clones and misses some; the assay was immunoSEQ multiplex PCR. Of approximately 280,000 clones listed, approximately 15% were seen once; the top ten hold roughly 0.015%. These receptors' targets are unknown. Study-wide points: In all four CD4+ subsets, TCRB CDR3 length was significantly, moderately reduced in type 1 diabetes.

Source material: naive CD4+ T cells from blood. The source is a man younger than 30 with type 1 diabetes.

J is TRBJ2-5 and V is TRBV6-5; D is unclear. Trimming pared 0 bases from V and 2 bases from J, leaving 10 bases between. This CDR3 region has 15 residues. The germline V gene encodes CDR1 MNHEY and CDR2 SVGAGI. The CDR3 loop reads CASSYSIARQETQYF. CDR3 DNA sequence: TGTGCCAGCAGTTACTCGATCGCTAGACAAGAGACCCAGTACTTC.

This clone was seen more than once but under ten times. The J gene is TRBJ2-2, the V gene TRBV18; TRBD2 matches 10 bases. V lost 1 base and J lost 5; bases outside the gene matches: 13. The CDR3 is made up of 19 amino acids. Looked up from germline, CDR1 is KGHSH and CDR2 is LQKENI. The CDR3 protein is CASSPREAGGPVRTGELFF. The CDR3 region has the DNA TGTGCCAGCTCACCACGCGAAGCGGGAGGGCCCGTGCGGACCGGGGAGCTGTTTTTT.

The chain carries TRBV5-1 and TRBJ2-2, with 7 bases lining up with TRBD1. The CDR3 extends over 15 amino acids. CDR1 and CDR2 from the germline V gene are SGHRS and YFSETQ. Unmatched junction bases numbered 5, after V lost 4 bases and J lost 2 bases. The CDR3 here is CASSPGTVNTGELFF. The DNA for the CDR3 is TGCGCCAGCAGCCCCGGGACAGTTAACACCGGGGAGCTGTTTTTT. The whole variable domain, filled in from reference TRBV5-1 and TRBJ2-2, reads KAGVTQTPRYLIKTRGQQVTLSCSPISGHRSVSWYQQTPGQGLQFLFEYFSETQRNKGNFPGRFSGRQFSNSRSEMNVSTLELGDSALYLCASSPGTVNTGELFFGEGSRLTVL.

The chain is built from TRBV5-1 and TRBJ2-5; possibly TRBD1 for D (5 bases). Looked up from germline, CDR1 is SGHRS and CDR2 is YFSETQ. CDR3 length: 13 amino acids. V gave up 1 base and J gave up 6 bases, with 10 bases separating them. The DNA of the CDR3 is TGCGCCAGCAGCTTGTTGGGGCAGCAGACCCAGTACTTC. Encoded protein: CASSLLGQQTQYF. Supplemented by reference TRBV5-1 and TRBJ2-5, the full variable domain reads KAGVTQTPRYLIKTRGQQVTLSCSPISGHRSVSWYQQTPGQGLQFLFEYFSETQRNKGNFPGRFSGRQFSNSRSEMNVSTLELGDSALYLCASSLLGQQTQYFGPGTRLLVL.

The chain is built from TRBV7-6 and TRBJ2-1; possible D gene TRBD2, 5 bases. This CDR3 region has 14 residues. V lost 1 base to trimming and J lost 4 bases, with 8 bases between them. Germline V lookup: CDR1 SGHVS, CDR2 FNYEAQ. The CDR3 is CASSLGGLYNEQFF. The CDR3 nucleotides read TGTGCCAGCAGCTTAGGCGGGCTGTACAATGAGCAGTTCTTC. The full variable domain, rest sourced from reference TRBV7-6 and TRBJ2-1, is GAGVSQSPRYKVTKRGQDVALRCDPISGHVSLYWYRQALGQGPEFLTYFNYEAQQDKSGLPNDRFSAERPEGSISTLTIQRTEQRDSAMYRCASSLGGLYNEQFFGPGTRLTVL.

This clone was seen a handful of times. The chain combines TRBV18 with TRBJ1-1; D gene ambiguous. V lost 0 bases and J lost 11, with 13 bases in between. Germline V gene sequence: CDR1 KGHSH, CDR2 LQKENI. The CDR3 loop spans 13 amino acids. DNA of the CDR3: TGTGCCAGCTCACCACCTGGTCTACTATCGGCTTTCTTT. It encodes CASSPPGLLSAFF.

CDR3 sequence (DNA): TGTGCCAGCAGTTCCCGGGGGGGAGACCAAGAGACCCAGTACTTC. Translating gives CASSSRGGDQETQYF. The chain employs TRBV7-4 and TRBJ2-5; 8 bases align to TRBD2. V lost 6 bases, J lost 0 bases, and 6 bases stayed unmatched. Germline CDR1 SGHVT, CDR2 SQSDAQ. The CDR3 runs to 15 residues.

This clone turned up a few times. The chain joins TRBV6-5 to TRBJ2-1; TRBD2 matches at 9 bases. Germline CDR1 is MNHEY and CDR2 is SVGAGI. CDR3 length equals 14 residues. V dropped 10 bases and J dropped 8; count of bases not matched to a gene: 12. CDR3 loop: CATKRGAIVDEQFF. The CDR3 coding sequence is TGTGCCACCAAGCGGGGGGCCATTGTGGATGAGCAGTTCTTC.

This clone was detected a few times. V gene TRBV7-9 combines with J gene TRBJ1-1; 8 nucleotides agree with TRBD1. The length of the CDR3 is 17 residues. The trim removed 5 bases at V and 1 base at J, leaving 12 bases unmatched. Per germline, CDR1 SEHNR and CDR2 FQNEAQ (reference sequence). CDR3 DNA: TGTGCCAGCAGCCGACTCGGGACAGGAAGGCGGAACACTGAAGCTTTCTTT. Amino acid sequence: CASSRLGTGRRNTEAFF.

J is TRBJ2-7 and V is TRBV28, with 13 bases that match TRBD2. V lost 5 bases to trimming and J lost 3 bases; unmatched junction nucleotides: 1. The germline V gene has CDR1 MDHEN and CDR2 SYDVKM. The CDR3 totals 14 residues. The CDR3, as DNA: TGTGCCAGCAGTAGACTAGCGGGGGGCTACGAGCAGTACTTC. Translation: CASSRLAGGYEQYF.

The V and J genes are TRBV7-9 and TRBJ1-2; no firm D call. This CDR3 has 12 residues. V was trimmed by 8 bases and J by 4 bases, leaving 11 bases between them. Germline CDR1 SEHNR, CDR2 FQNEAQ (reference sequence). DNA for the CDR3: TGTGCCAGCGGCCCACGGGGCTATGGCTACACCTTC. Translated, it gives CASGPRGYGYTF.

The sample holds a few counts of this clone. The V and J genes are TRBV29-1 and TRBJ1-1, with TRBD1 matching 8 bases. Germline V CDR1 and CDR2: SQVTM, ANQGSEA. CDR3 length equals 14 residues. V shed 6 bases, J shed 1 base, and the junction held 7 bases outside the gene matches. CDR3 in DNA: TGCAGCGTCGTCAACAGGGGGAAGAACACTGAAGCTTTCTTT. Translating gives CSVVNRGKNTEAFF.

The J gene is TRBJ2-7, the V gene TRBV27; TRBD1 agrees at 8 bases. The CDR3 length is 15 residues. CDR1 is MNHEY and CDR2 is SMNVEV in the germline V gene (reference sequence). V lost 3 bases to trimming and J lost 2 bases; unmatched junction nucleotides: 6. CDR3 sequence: CASSLFLDRAYEQYF. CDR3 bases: TGTGCCAGCAGTTTGTTTCTGGACAGGGCCTACGAGCAGTACTTC.

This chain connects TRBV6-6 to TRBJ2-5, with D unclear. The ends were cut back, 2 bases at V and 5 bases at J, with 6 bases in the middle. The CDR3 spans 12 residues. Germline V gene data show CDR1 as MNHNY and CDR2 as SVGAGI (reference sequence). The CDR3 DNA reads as TGTGCCAGCAGTTACGGGCAGGAGACCCAGTACTTC. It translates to CASSYGQETQYF.

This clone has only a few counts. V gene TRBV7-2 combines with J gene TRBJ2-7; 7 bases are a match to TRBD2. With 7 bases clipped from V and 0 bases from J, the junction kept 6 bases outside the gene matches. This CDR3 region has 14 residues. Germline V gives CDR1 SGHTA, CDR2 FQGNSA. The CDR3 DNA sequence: TGTGCCAGCACCACCCCGGGAGGCTCCTACGAGCAGTACTTC. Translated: CASTTPGGSYEQYF.

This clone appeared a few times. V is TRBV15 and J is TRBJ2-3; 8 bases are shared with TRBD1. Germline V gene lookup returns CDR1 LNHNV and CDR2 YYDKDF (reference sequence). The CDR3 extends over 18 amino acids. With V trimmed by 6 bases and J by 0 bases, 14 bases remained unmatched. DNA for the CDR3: TGTGCCACCAGAGAATCATGGACAGGGTGGAGTAGCACAGATACGCAGTATTTT. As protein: CATRESWTGWSSTDTQYF.

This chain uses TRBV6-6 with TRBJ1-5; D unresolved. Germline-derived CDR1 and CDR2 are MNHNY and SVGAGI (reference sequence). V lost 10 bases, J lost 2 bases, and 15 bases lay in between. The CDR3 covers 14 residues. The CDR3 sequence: CATATREGNQPQHF. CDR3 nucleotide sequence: TGTGCCACCGCCACCCGGGAGGGCAATCAGCCCCAGCATTTT.

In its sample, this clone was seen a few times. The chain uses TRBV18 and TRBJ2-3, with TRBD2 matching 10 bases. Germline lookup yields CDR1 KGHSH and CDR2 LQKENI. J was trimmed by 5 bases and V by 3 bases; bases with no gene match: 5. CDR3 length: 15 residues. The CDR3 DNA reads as TGTGCCAGCTCACCCGCCGGGACTAGCGAAGATACGCAGTATTTT. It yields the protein CASSPAGTSEDTQYF.

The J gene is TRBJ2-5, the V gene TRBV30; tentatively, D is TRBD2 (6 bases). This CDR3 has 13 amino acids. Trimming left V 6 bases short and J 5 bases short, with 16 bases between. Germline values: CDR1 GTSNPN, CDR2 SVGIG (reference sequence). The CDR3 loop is CACNAGSMETQYF. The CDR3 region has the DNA TGTGCCTGCAACGCGGGGTCGATGGAGACCCAGTACTTC.

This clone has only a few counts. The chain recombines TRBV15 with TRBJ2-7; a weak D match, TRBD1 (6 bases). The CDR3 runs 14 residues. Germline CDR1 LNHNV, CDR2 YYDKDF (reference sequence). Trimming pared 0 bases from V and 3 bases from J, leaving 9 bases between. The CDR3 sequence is CATSREGRGYEQYF. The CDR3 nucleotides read TGTGCCACCAGCAGAGAGGGCAGGGGCTACGAGCAGTACTTC.

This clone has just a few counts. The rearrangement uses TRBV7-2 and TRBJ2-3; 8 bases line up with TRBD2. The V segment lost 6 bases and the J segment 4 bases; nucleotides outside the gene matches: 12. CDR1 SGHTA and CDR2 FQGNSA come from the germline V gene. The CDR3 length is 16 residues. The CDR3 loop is CASRTRPGGGPDTQYF. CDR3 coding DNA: TGTGCCAGCAGGACTCGCCCGGGGGGGGGCCCAGATACGCAGTATTTT.

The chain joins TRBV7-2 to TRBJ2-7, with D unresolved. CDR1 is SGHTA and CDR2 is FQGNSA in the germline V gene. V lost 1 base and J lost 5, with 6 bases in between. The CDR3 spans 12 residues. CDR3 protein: CASSLGPNEQYF. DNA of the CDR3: TGTGCCAGCAGCTTAGGTCCCAACGAGCAGTACTTC.

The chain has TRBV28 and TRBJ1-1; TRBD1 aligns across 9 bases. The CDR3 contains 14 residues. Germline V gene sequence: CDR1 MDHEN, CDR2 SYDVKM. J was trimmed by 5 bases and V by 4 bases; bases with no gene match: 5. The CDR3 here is CASSSGQGTTEAFF. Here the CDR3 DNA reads TGTGCCAGCAGTTCGGGACAGGGTACGACTGAAGCTTTCTTT.

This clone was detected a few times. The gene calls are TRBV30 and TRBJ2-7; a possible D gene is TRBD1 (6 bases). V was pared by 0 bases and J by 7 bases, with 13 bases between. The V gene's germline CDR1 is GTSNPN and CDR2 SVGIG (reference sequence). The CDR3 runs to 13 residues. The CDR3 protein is CAWSVVRGGEQYF. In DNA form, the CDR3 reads TGTGCCTGGAGTGTGGTCAGGGGCGGGGAGCAGTACTTC.

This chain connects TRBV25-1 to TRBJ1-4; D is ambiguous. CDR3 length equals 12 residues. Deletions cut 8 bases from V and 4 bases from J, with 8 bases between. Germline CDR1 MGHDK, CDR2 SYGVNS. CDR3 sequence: CASSQYNEKLFF. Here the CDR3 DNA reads TGTGCCAGCTCTCAGTATAATGAAAAACTGTTTTTT. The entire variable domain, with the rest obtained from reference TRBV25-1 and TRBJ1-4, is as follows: EADIYQTPRYLVIGTGKKITLECSQTMGHDKMYWYQQDPGMELHLIHYSYGVNSTEKGDLSSESTVSRIRTEHFPLTLESARPSHTSQYLCASSQYNEKLFFGSGTQLSVL.

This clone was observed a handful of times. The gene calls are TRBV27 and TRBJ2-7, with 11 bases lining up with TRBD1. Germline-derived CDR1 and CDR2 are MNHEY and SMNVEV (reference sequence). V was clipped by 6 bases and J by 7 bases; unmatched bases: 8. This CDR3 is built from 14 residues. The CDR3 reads CASRTSGTGGEQYF. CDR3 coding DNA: TGTGCCAGCAGGACCTCGGGGACAGGGGGTGAGCAGTACTTC.

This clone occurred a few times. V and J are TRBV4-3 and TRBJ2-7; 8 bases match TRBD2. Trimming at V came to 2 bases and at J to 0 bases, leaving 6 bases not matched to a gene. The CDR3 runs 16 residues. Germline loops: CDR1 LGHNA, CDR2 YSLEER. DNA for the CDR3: TGCGCCAGCAGCCAACGACCGGCGGGGGGCTCCTACGAGCAGTACTTC. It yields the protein CASSQRPAGGSYEQYF.

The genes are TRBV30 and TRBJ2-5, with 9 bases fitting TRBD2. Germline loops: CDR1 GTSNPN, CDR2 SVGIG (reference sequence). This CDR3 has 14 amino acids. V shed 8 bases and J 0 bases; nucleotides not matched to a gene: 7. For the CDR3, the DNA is TGTGCCCAGAGGCTAGCGGGGTACCAAGAGACCCAGTACTTC. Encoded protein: CAQRLAGYQETQYF.